This T cell receptor (beta chain) derives from a study of Ad26.COV2.S vaccination and SARS-CoV-2 variants. At the level of the study: Donor participated within the Ad26.COV2.S arm of the COV1001 trial. By the intramuscular route, Ad26.COV2.S was given once, or twice 56 days apart.

This CDR3 is built from 15 residues. Trimming cost V 4 bases and J 7 bases, with 16 bases left between them. CDR1 and CDR2 (germline): KGHSY, FQNENV. Assay used: immunoSEQ multiplex PCR; TCRdb lists only in-frame clones, some missing. This table has some 340,000 clones, around four fifths appearing once. The treatment was: around 19 received Ad26.COV2.S at low or high dose, single or two shots; about 5 received placebo; per-sample allocation not given. It was on day 63 after the first vaccine or placebo injection that samples were taken. Spike of the Wuhan-strain SARS-CoV-2 was expressed by an Ad26 vector, which formed the vaccine.

The receptor's source is a person between 18 and 60 years old who received the Ad26.COV2.S COVID-19 vaccine or a placebo. Sequencing used peripheral blood, obtained in a trial of Ad26.COV2.S vaccine versus placebo. This chain uses TRBV16 with TRBJ1-4, with D unresolved. The CDR3 reads CASSPPGVVGEKLFF. CDR3 nucleotides: TGTGCCAGCAGCCCTCCGGGCGTGGTAGGTGAAAAACTGTTTTTT.